This section outlines one T cell receptor (beta chain) sequence together with its context. The CDR3 contains 17 residues. Germline lookup yields CDR1 SEHNR and CDR2 FQNEAQ (reference sequence). V was clipped by 1 base and J by 7 bases; unmatched bases: 7. The data were taken from a study of human T cells and chemical hapten exposure. Separate cDNA molecules received unique molecular identifiers, which the library attached to them. TCRdb passed the reads through MiXCR, listing each CDR3 protein once. The sample has approximately 2,200 distinct CDR3 sequences, 55% seen once; the top ten hold about 9.1%. The treatment is: therapeutic diphenylcyclopropenone sensitization with weekly scalp DPC.

The chain couples TRBV7-9 to TRBJ2-1; 13 bases are shared with TRBD2. The sequenced sample was whole blood, obtained before DPC sensitization or 2, 6, or about 24 weeks after (not recorded which). The TCR was taken from an adult with alopecia areata. Some clones in this sample may be carry-over from other donors' samples. This table probably holds off-target reads from a library built for another chain. The CDR3 region is CASSLVLLAGGRNEQFF. The CDR3 DNA reads as TGTGCCAGCAGCTTAGTTCTACTAGCGGGAGGGAGGAATGAGCAGTTCTTC.